The 9 T cell receptor beta chains in this list originate from one sample, sequenced in a study of TIL therapy for anti-PD-1-resistant metastatic lung cancer. Time point given: pre-treatment sample, taken before nivolumab and TIL therapy. Sequencing used immunoSEQ v3. Only in-frame clones appear in the TCRdb table, and some are missing; sequencing was by immunoSEQ multiplex PCR. The sample lists approximately 50,000 clones, roughly 77% occurring once. Sequences were derived from blood, sampled at baseline. The receptors derive from a person aged 25-85 years with non-small cell lung cancer.

The gene calls are TRBV7-2 and TRBJ2-7; D is unclear. CDR3 length equals 15 residues. Trimming shortened V by 1 base and J by 7 bases, and 17 bases separated the two germline ends. Germline V gives CDR1 SGHTA, CDR2 FQGNSA. The DNA of the CDR3 is TGTGCCAGCAGCTTAGGTCCTCCCAGGCTGGGGGAGCAGTACTTC. Protein: CASSLGPPRLGEQYF.

In its sample, this clone was seen once. The chain has TRBV14 and TRBJ2-5; 9 bases are shared with TRBD2. Germline lookup yields CDR1 SGHDN and CDR2 FVKESK. The CDR3 has 16 amino acids. Germline trimming cut 1 base from V and 3 bases from J; bases unmatched to any gene: 6. CDR3 in amino acids: CASSQVLAGRKETQYF. The CDR3 coding sequence is TGTGCCAGCAGCCAAGTTCTAGCGGGACGCAAAGAGACCCAGTACTTC.

There are a few counts of this clone. This rearrangement joins TRBV9 to TRBJ1-5; TRBD1 matches at 7 bases. V shed 3 bases and J 4 bases; nucleotides not matched to a gene: 7. The CDR3 has 15 residues. The germline V gene encodes CDR1 SGDLS and CDR2 YYNGEE. The CDR3 sequence is CASSGTGAQNQPQHF. The DNA for the CDR3 is TGTGCCAGCAGCGGAACAGGGGCCCAAAATCAGCCCCAGCATTTT. The variable domain in full, completed from reference TRBV9 and TRBJ1-5, reads DSGVTQTPKHLITATGQRVTLRCSPRSGDLSVYWYQQSLDQGLQFLIQYYNGEERAKGNILERFSAQQFPDLHSELNLSSLELGDSALYFCASSGTGAQNQPQHFGDGTRLSIL.

This clone was seen a few times. The rearrangement joins TRBV27 to TRBJ1-5; D call uncertain. The CDR3 covers 16 residues. In germline, CDR1 is MNHEY, CDR2 SMNVEV (reference sequence). V lost 2 bases and J lost 4, with 15 bases in between. Here the CDR3 DNA reads TGTGCCAGCAGTTTAGGTGGAGGAATAGGGAATCAGCCCCAGCATTTT. Translating gives CASSLGGGIGNQPQHF.

The chain carries TRBV27 and TRBJ2-5, with a possible D match to TRBD1 (5 bases). This CDR3 spans 15 amino acids. Germline CDR1 is MNHEY and CDR2 is SMNVEV (reference sequence). The V end was cut by 3 bases, the J end by 5 bases, with 16 bases between. This chain's CDR3 is CASSFWQGSLETQYF. The DNA for the CDR3 is TGTGCCAGCAGTTTTTGGCAGGGTAGTTTGGAGACCCAGTACTTC.

J is TRBJ2-7 and V is TRBV28, with 9 bases identical to TRBD1. The junction had 12 bases not matched to a gene; V was cut back by 5 bases and J by 7 bases. The CDR3 covers 15 residues. Germline values: CDR1 MDHEN, CDR2 SYDVKM. CDR3 nucleotide sequence: TGTGCCAGCAGTCCACAGGGGGCAGGGTCTTTTGAGCAGTACTTC. Its protein is CASSPQGAGSFEQYF.

V and J are TRBV4-1 and TRBJ2-3, with D uncertain. The CDR3 loop spans 12 amino acids. Germline CDR1 and CDR2: MGHRA and YSYEKL. Trimming left V 3 bases short and J 10 bases short, with 11 bases between. DNA for the CDR3: TGCGCCAGCAGCCAGGATTTCGGAGCGCAGTATTTT. Encoded protein: CASSQDFGAQYF.

This clone was seen only a few times. The chain recombines TRBV2 with TRBJ1-1; D not certain. The germline CDR1 and CDR2 sequences are SNHLY and FYNNEI. The CDR3 contains 11 residues. V lost 7 bases to trimming and J lost 5 bases, with 8 bases between them. CDR3 sequence reads: CASKPGTEAFF. The DNA for the CDR3 is TGTGCCAGCAAGCCAGGAACTGAAGCTTTCTTT.

The CDR3 sequence: CASSLGLSSYNEQFF. The CDR3 coding sequence is TGTGCCAGCAGCTTAGGACTGAGCTCCTACAATGAGCAGTTCTTC. J is TRBJ2-1 and V is TRBV13; D not resolved. Germline CDR1 PRHDT, CDR2 FYEKMQ (reference sequence). Trimming pared 0 bases from V and 0 bases from J, leaving 6 bases between. The CDR3 runs to 15 residues.